The clone carrying this TCR beta chain was counted many times. As yet, its antigen is unknown. Noted time point: blood at routine non-recurrence follow-up after resection. TCRs were sequenced from unsorted whole RNA of tumor, nontumor lung or PBMC. TCRdb recomputed calls from the 5' RACE reads with MiXCR, one row per CDR3 protein. The sample contains about 50,000 distinct CDR3 sequences, 7.4% of which appear only once. The data originate from a study of spatial heterogeneity in lung cancer. Study information: A unique TCR and UMI combination showed up more than ten times in raw reads, on average.

V gave up 8 bases and J gave up 3 bases, with 11 bases separating them. The germline gives CDR1 MGHDK, CDR2 SYGVNS. The CDR3 is made up of 13 amino acids. Notes on the study in general: TCRs found ubiquitously expanded in tumor appeared in blood more at resection than at follow-up.

The sample consisted of PBMCs, taken at follow-up. The sequence derives from a female donor with early-stage non-small cell lung cancer. The chain employs TRBV25-1 and TRBJ1-5, with a weak D call TRBD1 (5 bases). The CDR3 bases are TGTGCCAGCCAGCAGGGACCCAATCAGCCCCAGCATTTT. Translation gives CASQQGPNQPQHF.